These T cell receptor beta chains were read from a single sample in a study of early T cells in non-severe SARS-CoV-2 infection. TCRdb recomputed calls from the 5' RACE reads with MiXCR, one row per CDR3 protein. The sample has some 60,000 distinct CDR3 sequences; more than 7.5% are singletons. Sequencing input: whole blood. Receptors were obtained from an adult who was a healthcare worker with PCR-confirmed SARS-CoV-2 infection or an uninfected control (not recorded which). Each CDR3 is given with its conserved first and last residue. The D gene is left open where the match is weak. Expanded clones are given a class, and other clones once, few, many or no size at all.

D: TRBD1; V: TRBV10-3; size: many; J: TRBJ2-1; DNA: TGTGCCATCAGCGTGGGACAGGGTGGGAATGAGCAGTTCTTC; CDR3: CAISVGQGGNEQFF
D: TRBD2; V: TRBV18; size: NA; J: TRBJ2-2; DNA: TGTGCCAGCTCACCAACGACTAGCGGGAGGACGAACACCGGGGAGCTGTTTTTT; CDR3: CASSPTTSGRTNTGELFF
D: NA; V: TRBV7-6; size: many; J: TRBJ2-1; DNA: TGTGCCAGCAGCTTAGCTGGGGGAGAGATCTACAATGAGCAGTTCTTC; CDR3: CASSLAGGEIYNEQFF
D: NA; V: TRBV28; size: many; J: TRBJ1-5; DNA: TGTGCCAGCAGTTCAGGCCTTGGCGGCAATCAGCCCCAGCATTTT; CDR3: CASSSGLGGNQPQHF
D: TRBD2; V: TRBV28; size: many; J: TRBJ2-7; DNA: TGTGCCAGCACCCTCGCCGTCGGACTAGCCTACGAGCAGTACTTC; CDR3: CASTLAVGLAYEQYF
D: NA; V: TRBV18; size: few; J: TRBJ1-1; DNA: TGTGCCAGCTCACAGGGGGTTGGCACTGAAGCTTTCTTT; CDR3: CASSQGVGTEAFF
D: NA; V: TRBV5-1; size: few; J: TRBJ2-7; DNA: TGCGCCAGCAGCCGAGGACAGCCCTACGAGCAGTACTTC; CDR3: CASSRGQPYEQYF
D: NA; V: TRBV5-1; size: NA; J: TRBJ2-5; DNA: TGCGCCAGCAGCTTGGAGCCGAGGGAGACCCAGTACTTC; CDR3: CASSLEPRETQYF
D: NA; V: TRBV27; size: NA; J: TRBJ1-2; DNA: TGTGCCAGCTCTCCACTCGGGGAACCCTATGGCTACACCTTC; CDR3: CASSPLGEPYGYTF
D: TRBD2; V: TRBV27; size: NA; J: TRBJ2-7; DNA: TGTGCCAGCAGGTCAACTAGCGGGAGACGCTACGAGCAGTACTTC; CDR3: CASRSTSGRRYEQYF
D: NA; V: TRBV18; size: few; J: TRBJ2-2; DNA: TGTGCCAGCCCCTGGGGCGGTTCGAACACCGGGGAGCTGTTTTTT; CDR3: CASPWGGSNTGELFF
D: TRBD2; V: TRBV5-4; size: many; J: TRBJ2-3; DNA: TGTGCCAGCAGCGATGGGACTACTAGCACAGATACGCAGTATTTT; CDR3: CASSDGTTSTDTQYF
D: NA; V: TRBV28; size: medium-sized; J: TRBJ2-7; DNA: TGTGCCAGCAGTACTCCCTCAGGATTGGCGGGAAGCTCCTACGAGCAGTACTTC; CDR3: CASSTPSGLAGSSYEQYF
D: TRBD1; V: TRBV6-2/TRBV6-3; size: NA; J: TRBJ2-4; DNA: TGTGCCAGCAGCAAGACAGGGAGAGTAGACATTCAGTACTTC; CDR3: CASSKTGRVDIQYF
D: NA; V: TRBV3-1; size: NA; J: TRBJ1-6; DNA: TGTGCCAGCAGTCCCGCGAGAGGTGATTCACCCCTCCACTTT; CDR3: CASSPARGDSPLHF
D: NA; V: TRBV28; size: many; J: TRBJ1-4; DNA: TGTGCCAGCAGTCCCAGGGTGGATAATGAAAAACTGTTTTTT; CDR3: CASSPRVDNEKLFF
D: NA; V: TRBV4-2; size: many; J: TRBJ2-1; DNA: TGTGCCAGCAGCCAAGACCCCCGGGCCGACTACGGGTATCCGTTCTTC; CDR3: CASSQDPRADYGYPFF
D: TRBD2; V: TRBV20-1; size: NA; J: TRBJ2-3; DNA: TGCAGTGCTAGTGGAGGGACTAGCGGGAGTGAGACAGATACGCAGTATTTT; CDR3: CSASGGTSGSETDTQYF
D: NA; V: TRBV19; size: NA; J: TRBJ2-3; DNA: TGTGCCAGTAGGTCGGATACGCAGTATTTT; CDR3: CASRSDTQYF
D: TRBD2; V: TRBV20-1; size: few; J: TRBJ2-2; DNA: TGCAGTGCTACGCTACCTTCGACTAGCGGGAGGGCCCGAAACGGGGAGCTGTTTTTT; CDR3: CSATLPSTSGRARNGELFF
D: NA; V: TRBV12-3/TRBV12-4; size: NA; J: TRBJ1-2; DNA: TGTGCCAGCAGTATTGCCGATAACTATGGCTACACCTTC; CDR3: CASSIADNYGYTF
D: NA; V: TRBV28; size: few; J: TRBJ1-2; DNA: TGTGCCAGCAGCCTAGGACAGTTCAACTATGGCTACACCTTC; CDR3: CASSLGQFNYGYTF
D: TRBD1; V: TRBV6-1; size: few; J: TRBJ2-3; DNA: TGTGCCAGCAGTGACAGGGGGATCGCAGATACGCAGTATTTT; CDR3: CASSDRGIADTQYF
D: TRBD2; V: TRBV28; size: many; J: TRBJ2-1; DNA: TGTGCCAGCAGTTTTCTAGCGGGAGGTAGGAATGAGCAGTTCTTC; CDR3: CASSFLAGGRNEQFF
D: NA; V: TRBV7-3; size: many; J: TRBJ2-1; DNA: TGTGCCAGCAGCTTAAAATCTAGGGTGGGCTACAATGAGCAGTTCTTC; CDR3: CASSLKSRVGYNEQFF
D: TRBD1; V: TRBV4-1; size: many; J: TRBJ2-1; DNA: TGCGCCAGCAGCCTCCGGGACAGGGGTATGGATGAGCAGTTCTTC; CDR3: CASSLRDRGMDEQFF
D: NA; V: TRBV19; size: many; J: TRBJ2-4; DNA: TGTGCCAGTAGTATAGTACCCATGGCCAAAAACATTCAGTACTTC; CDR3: CASSIVPMAKNIQYF
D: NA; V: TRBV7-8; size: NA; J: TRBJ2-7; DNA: TGTGCCAGCAGCTTACTAAGCCCGAAGGAGGAGCAGTACTTC; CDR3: CASSLLSPKEEQYF
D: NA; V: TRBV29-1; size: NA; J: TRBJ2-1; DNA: TGCAGCGCTGACGCACAGAGATCCTACAATGAGCAGTTCTTC; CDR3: CSADAQRSYNEQFF
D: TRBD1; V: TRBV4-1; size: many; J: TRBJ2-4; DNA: TGCGCCAGCAGCGCGACAGGGGTTACCAAAAACATTCAGTACTTC; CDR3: CASSATGVTKNIQYF
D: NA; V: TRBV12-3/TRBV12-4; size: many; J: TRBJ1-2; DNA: TGTTCCTGGGCCCACTATGGCTACACCTTC; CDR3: CSWAHYGYTF
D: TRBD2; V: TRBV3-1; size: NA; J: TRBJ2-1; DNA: TGTGCCAGCAGCTGGCGGAGCGGGAAAGGAAACAATGAGCAGTTCTTC; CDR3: CASSWRSGKGNNEQFF
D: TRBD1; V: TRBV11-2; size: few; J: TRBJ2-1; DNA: TGTGCCAGCACCCGGGACAGGGAGGGCAATGAGCAGTTCTTC; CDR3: CASTRDREGNEQFF
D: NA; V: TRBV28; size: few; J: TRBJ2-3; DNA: TGTGCCAGCAGTTTATCGCTTCCGAAGCAACCTAGCACAGATACGCAGTATTTT; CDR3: CASSLSLPKQPSTDTQYF
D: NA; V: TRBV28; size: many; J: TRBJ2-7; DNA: TGTGCCAGCAGTTTGGCTTCGGGCGGATCATACGAGCAGTACTTC; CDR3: CASSLASGGSYEQYF
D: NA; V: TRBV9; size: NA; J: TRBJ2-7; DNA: TGTGCCAGCAGCCCCGCCGGGGTAGGCTACGAGCAGTACTTC; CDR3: CASSPAGVGYEQYF
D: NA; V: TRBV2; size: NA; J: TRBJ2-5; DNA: TGTGCCAGCAGGGGGACTCCAGAGACCCAGTACTTC; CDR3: CASRGTPETQYF
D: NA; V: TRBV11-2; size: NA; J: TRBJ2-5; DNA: TGTGCCAGCAGCCTACGGGCCCCCCAGTACTTC; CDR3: CASSLRAPQYF
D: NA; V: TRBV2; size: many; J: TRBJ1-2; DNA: TGTGCCAGCAGTGTCGACAGCTTAGCTAACTATGGCTACACCTTC; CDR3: CASSVDSLANYGYTF
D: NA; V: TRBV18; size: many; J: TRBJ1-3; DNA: TGTGCCAGCTCACCCCCGGCCAAAACAAGAAACACCATATATTTT; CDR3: CASSPPAKTRNTIYF
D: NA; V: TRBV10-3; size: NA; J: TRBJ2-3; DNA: TGTGCCATATCCGGCGGGGGCACAGATACGCAGTATTTT; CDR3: CAISGGGTDTQYF
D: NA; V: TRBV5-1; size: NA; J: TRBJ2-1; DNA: TGCGCCAGCAGCTTACGCCCCGAGGCGGATGAGCAGTTCTTC; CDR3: CASSLRPEADEQFF
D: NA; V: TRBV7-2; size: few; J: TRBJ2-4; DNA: TGTGCCAGCAGCTTCCGAGGACAGAGAAACATTCAGTACTTC; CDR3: CASSFRGQRNIQYF
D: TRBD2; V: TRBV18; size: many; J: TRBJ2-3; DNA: TGTGCCAGCTCACTCGTAGCGGGAGGACAAACAGATACGCAGTATTTT; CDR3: CASSLVAGGQTDTQYF
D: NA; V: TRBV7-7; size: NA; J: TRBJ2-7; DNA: TGTGCCAGCAGCTTAGACGCATATCCTGGGACCTCCGAGCAGTACTTC; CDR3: CASSLDAYPGTSEQYF
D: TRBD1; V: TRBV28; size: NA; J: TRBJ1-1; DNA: TGTGCCAGCAGTTTACCCGGACAGGGAACTGAAGCTTTCTTT; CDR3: CASSLPGQGTEAFF
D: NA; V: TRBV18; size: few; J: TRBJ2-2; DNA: TGTGCCAGCTCACCCATGACCACAACAGACGGGGAGCTGTTTTTT; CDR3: CASSPMTTTDGELFF
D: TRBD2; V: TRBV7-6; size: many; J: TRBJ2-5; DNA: TGTGCCAGCTCACCGGGACTAGCGGAAGAGACCCAGTACTTC; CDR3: CASSPGLAEETQYF
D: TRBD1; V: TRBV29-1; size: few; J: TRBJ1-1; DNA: TGCAGCGGATTTGGACAGGGGAAGAACACTGAAGCTTTCTTT; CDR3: CSGFGQGKNTEAFF
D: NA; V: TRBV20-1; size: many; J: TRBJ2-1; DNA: TGCAGTGCTAACCGACCGAACCCCCAGGAGCAGTTCTTC; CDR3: CSANRPNPQEQFF
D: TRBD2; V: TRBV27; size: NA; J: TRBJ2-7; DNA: TGTGCCAGCAGTTTAAGAGGACTAGCCACCTCCTACGAGCAGTACTTC; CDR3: CASSLRGLATSYEQYF
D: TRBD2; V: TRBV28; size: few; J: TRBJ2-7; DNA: TGTGCCAGCAGAACTTCAGCGGGAGGGCGAAACGAGCAGTACTTC; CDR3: CASRTSAGGRNEQYF
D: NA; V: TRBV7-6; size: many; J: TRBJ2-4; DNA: TGTGCCAGCAGCTTATATCAGGGAGCCAAAAACATTCAGTACTTC; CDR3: CASSLYQGAKNIQYF
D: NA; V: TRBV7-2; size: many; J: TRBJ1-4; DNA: TGTGCCAGCAGCTTAGGGGGCCGAGGAGAAAAACTGTTTTTT; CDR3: CASSLGGRGEKLFF
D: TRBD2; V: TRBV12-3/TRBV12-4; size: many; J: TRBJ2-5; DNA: TGTGCCAGCAGGTCCCTAGCGGGGTTCCAAGAGACCCAGTACTTC; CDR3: CASRSLAGFQETQYF
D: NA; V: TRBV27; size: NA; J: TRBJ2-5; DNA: TGTGCCAGCAGTTTATGGGCAGGGGCGCAACAAGAGACCCAGTACTTC; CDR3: CASSLWAGAQQETQYF
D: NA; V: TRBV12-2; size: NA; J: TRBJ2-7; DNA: TGTGCAAGTCGCTTATGGCGGGTGGGGTCCTACGAGCAGTACTTC; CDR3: CASRLWRVGSYEQYF
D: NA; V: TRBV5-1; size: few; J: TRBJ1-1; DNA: TGCGCCAGCAGCTTGGAGGACCGAGCTTTCTTT; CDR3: CASSLEDRAFF
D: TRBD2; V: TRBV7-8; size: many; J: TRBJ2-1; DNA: TGTGCCAGCAGCTTATCACGGGAGGGGAGATACAATGAGCAGTTCTTC; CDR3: CASSLSREGRYNEQFF
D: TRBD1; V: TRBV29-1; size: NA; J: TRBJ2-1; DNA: TGCAGCCACAGGGGGGCATACAATGAGCAGTTCTTC; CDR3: CSHRGAYNEQFF